A selection of T cell receptor beta chains follows, all from one sample in a study of T-cell memory formation after mild COVID-19. TCRdb itself ran the 5' RACE reads through MiXCR, one entry per CDR3 protein. The sample contains 120,000 to 150,000 distinct CDR3 sequences, approximately 5.7% of which appear only once. The sample taken for sequencing was PBMCs or a T cell subset sorted from them (not recorded which). The origin of the receptors is an adult woman who had mild COVID-19 (a few samples of this study predate the infection). Cell type and time point are not known. CDR3s include the opening cysteine and the closing phenylalanine or tryptophan. The D gene is left open where the match is weak. Clone size, where shown, is once, few, many, or a class for clones that have expanded.

TRBV14	TRBJ2-3	few	NA	CASSQATLDTQYF	TGTGCCAGCAGCCAAGCTACTTTAGATACGCAGTATTTT
TRBV7-9	TRBJ1-5	few	NA	CASTQDNQPQHF	TGTGCCAGCACACAGGACAATCAGCCCCAGCATTTT
TRBV11-2	TRBJ1-6	many	NA	CASSPSGVSPLHF	TGTGCCAGCAGCCCAAGCGGGGTTTCACCCCTCCACTTT
TRBV5-6	TRBJ2-7	many	TRBD1	CASSPPGQGQYF	TGTGCCAGCAGCCCACCGGGACAGGGGCAGTACTTC
TRBV10-3	TRBJ2-5	NA	TRBD2	CAISEGTTSGGAQETQYF	TGTGCCATCAGTGAGGGGACCACTAGCGGGGGGGCCCAGGAGACCCAGTACTTC
TRBV12-3/TRBV12-4	TRBJ1-2	many	NA	CASRNGRILNYGYTF	TGTGCCAGCAGGAACGGACGGATCCTTAACTATGGCTACACCTTC
TRBV2	TRBJ2-1	few	NA	CASDSYNEQFF	TGTGCCAGCGACTCCTACAATGAGCAGTTCTTC
TRBV12-3/TRBV12-4	TRBJ2-3	few	TRBD2	CASSLREADTQYF	TGTGCCAGCAGTCTTCGGGAGGCAGATACGCAGTATTTT
TRBV7-9	TRBJ2-7	many	TRBD1	CASSWGPGQGTYEQYF	TGTGCCAGCAGCTGGGGACCGGGACAGGGAACCTACGAGCAGTACTTC
TRBV3-1	TRBJ2-4	NA	NA	CASSQEGSGLPLDF	TGTGCCAGCAGCCAAGAAGGTAGCGGACTCCCACTGGACTTC
TRBV12-3/TRBV12-4	TRBJ1-3	few	NA	CASSKGLISGNTIYF	TGTGCCAGCAGCAAGGGACTGATCTCTGGAAACACCATATATTTT
TRBV29-1	TRBJ2-2	many	TRBD1	CSVVRGQNTGELFF	TGCAGCGTTGTGAGGGGGCAAAACACCGGGGAGCTGTTTTTT